This T cell receptor (beta chain) was sequenced for a study of blood T cells in healthy people across ages (dated by TCRdb to the mid-2010s). In the study overall: In model experiments, template switching captured about one uniquely barcoded TCR beta cDNA molecule for every two T cells. Using deep sequencing normalized with unique cDNA molecular identifiers, the study measured how TCR beta repertoire diversity changes with age. The donors were split into four age groups: young (average about 16 years), middle-aged (roughly 40), aged (over 55) and long-lived (approximately 80). To avoid experimental bias, donors of different ages were distributed randomly across sequencing lanes. Using the same blood draw, the study looked at two additional independent replicas of 1 million unique cDNA reads for two donors, one aged 18 to 30 and the other aged 80 or older. General conclusions and limits of the study: Compared with the aged group, the long-lived group had more naive CD4+ T cells, fewer expanded clones and increased TCR diversity, a pattern suggesting age selection. Estimates of total diversity based on one million sequenced T cells were regarded as lower bounds and as underestimates. Observed TCR beta diversity per million T cells fell roughly linearly with age, and a significant reduction was already apparent by age about 38. Since profiling was done on bulk unsorted PBMCs, naive and antigen-experienced compartments could not be conclusively compared. There was a strong correlation between observed TCR beta diversity and the percentage of naive T cells measured by flow cytometry. The CMV infection status of donors was not known, potentially confounding age-related changes in expanded clonotypes.

To prepare the library, 5' RACE was applied. A second PCR of about 6 to 12 cycles was run with a J-beta primer mix and a sample-barcoded 5' primer. A unique molecular identifier was introduced onto each TCR beta cDNA molecule by a template-switch 5' adaptor carrying 12 random nucleotides. Each sample yielded at least 3 million CDR3-containing paired-end reads. All of the RNA was converted into first-strand cDNA using the Mint cDNA synthesis kit, with a TRBC-specific oligonucleotide serving as the primer. All cDNA was treated with uracil-DNA glycosylase and then went through a first 18-cycle PCR with the universal primers M1SS and BC2_uni_R. As for how the authors treated the data: For normalization, 1 million high-quality reads, each with a distinct molecular identifier, were randomly selected from each sample. Reads sharing molecular identifiers were discarded rather than binned into consensus sequences. CDR3 identification, clonotype clustering and error correction used MiTCR with a Q25 quality threshold and the strictest error-elimination algorithm. A nonparametric unseen species model with Euler transformation was used to estimate a lower bound on total TCR beta diversity. Clones were called with MiXCR by TCRdb after fastp trimmed the public reads at Q25, and only in-frame beta chains were retained. Each CDR3 protein gets just one entry, which takes the most common genes and DNA from the rows behind it. The V and J calls come from TCRdb's annotation, not from the publication. Here the sample has 1.5 million to 2 million distinct CDR3 sequences; 35% to 50% occur a single time. The top ten hold approximately 22% of the sample.

Systemically healthy Caucasian individuals from Russia, 39 in total and aged about 6 to 100 years, were included as donors. Each donor gave around 9 milliliters of peripheral blood, collected into EDTA-treated Vacutainer tubes. PBMCs were isolated by Ficoll-Paque density-gradient centrifugation, with at least 7 million obtained per sample. Total RNA, at least 6 micrograms per sample, was extracted from PBMCs with Trizol reagent. The percentages of naive CD45RAhigh/CD27high T cells were determined by flow cytometry on a PBMC aliquot from every donor. To note about this clonotype: Its antigen is currently not known. One base away there is no much larger clone; base qualities are not given.

V drops 5 bases and J drops 7 bases, leaving 9 bases in between. Spanning cysteine to phenylalanine, the CDR3 consists of 13 amino acids. CDR3 DNA only is kept here, 39 bases in frame from base 1. The clonotype comes from a human donor in good health. The material sequenced was blood. The sequence is built from TRBV12-3 or TRBV12-4 and TRBJ1-6; the D gene cannot be named for sure. In nucleotide form, the sequence is TGTGCCAGCAGTCTAGTTCTAAATTCACCCCTCCACTTT. Translated, this gives CASSLVLNSPLHF.